The present T cell receptor (beta chain) was sequenced within a study of cytomegalovirus exposure and HLA in healthy donors. Overall study findings and caveats: Immune exposure was documented only through CMV serostatus. In an earlier analysis, about 87% or about 30%: the productive usage of most TCR beta V segments. V- and J-gene trimming in TCR beta was tied to a missense DCLRE1C variant by an analysis performed later.

13 Jbeta primers and 60 Vbeta primers were used for the PCR. The table came from immunoSEQ multiplex PCR; TCRdb's copy has only in-frame clones and leaves some out. Among approximately 140,000 clones listed, roughly three quarters were seen once. About this clone itself: What it recognizes is unknown.

Each donor's status was that of a healthy bone marrow donor. V dropped 6 bases and J dropped 3; count of bases not matched to a gene: 1. Germline lookup yields CDR1 WSHSY and CDR2 SAAADI. This CDR3 has 13 amino acids. This clonotype originated in a male donor in good health and CMV-seronegative. Sequencing used PBMCs. This chain joins TRBV10-2 and TRBJ2-4; 8 bases agree with TRBD1. This chain's CDR3 is CASRGTGKNIQYF. CDR3 nucleotides: TGCGCCAGCAGGGGGACAGGCAAAAACATTCAGTACTTC.